This T cell receptor beta chain is from a study of blood T cell repertoires in COVID-19. Overall study context: T cells, B-cell-depleted T cells, or PBMCs supplied cDNA or gDNA.

In the study's own analysis: Reference gene primer amplification in the assay estimated nucleated cell counts. The protocol was immunoSEQ multiplex PCR, while the TCRdb copy is restricted to in-frame clones and leaves out a portion. D and trimming come from the DNA, and the V and J calls and clone size come from that table. The sample has hundreds of thousands of clones; approximately 82% are singletons. The V segment lost 3 bases and the J segment 4 bases; nucleotides outside the gene matches: 10. The CDR3 totals 17 residues. Germline V gene sequence: CDR1 KGHDR, CDR2 SFDVKD. The chain joins TRBV24-1 to TRBJ1-4; the match to TRBD1 covers 7 bases. This TCR was recovered from a woman older than 75 with active or convalescent COVID-19. The source material was peripheral blood. The CDR3 spells CATSDVPRQGHNEKLFF. The CDR3 nucleotides read TGTGCCACCAGTGATGTACCTCGACAGGGCCATAATGAAAAACTGTTTTTT.